The rows below give T cell receptor beta chains drawn from one sample of a study of blood T cell repertoires in COVID-19. Method: immunoSEQ multiplex PCR; TCRdb's copy keeps in-frame clones and lacks some. Counted here are some 130,000 clones, around nine tenths occurring once; the ten biggest clones make up under 3%. Sequencing used peripheral blood. These receptor sequences come from a man in his fifties or sixties with active or convalescent COVID-19. CDR3s include the opening cysteine and the closing phenylalanine or tryptophan. Fields, in order: D gene, clone size, V gene, J gene, CDR3 protein, CDR3 DNA. A D gene is named only where the DNA matches it firmly. Clone size is stated in some rows and not others, as once, few, many or a class when expanded.

D: TRBD2
size: .
V: TRBV5-1
J: TRBJ2-1
CDR3: CASSFLAGRNNEQFF
DNA: TGCGCCAGCAGTTTTCTAGCGGGGCGAAACAATGAGCAGTTCTTC

D: .
size: few
V: TRBV7-2
J: TRBJ1-2
CDR3: CASSSTRSGGYTF
DNA: TGTGCCAGCAGCTCGACTCGAAGTGGTGGCTACACCTTC

D: .
size: .
V: TRBV2
J: TRBJ1-1
CDR3: CASAGLRAITEAFF
DNA: TGCGCCAGCGCAGGGCTTCGGGCAATCACTGAAGCTTTCTTT

D: TRBD1
size: .
V: TRBV3-1/TRBV3-2
J: TRBJ2-1
CDR3: CASSPDRGATGLYNEQFF
DNA: TGTGCCAGCAGCCCGGACAGGGGGGCCACCGGTCTCTACAATGAGCAGTTCTTC

D: .
size: .
V: TRBV4-3
J: TRBJ1-4
CDR3: CASSQGLAGDEKLFF
DNA: TGCGCCAGCAGCCAAGGGTTGGCAGGGGACGAAAAACTGTTTTTT

D: .
size: .
V: TRBV10-3
J: TRBJ1-2
CDR3: CAIRRDLNYGYTF
DNA: TGTGCCATCAGAAGGGACTTAAACTATGGCTACACCTTC

D: .
size: .
V: TRBV12-3/TRBV12-4
J: TRBJ1-6
CDR3: CASSGPYNSPLHF
DNA: TGTGCCAGCAGTGGCCCATATAATTCACCCCTCCACTTT

D: .
size: .
V: TRBV29-1
J: TRBJ2-3
CDR3: CSVAVRGTDTQYF
DNA: TGCAGCGTTGCCGTCCGGGGCACAGATACGCAGTATTTT

D: .
size: .
V: TRBV19
J: TRBJ2-7
CDR3: CASSISPDRSTEQYF
DNA: TGTGCCAGTAGTATCTCCCCGGACAGATCTACCGAGCAGTACTTC

D: TRBD1
size: .
V: TRBV7-9
J: TRBJ2-7
CDR3: CASSLGQRAYEQYF
DNA: TGTGCCAGCAGCCTGGGACAGCGAGCCTACGAGCAGTACTTC

D: TRBD1
size: .
V: TRBV19
J: TRBJ2-1
CDR3: CASSPSGTGDNEQFF
DNA: TGTGCCAGTAGTCCGTCCGGGACAGGGGACAATGAGCAGTTCTTC

D: .
size: .
V: TRBV27
J: TRBJ2-5
CDR3: CASSFTAPSGETQYF
DNA: TGTGCCAGCAGTTTTACAGCGCCATCAGGGGAGACCCAGTACTTC

D: .
size: few
V: TRBV4-1
J: TRBJ1-5
CDR3: CASSQAQYSNQPQHF
DNA: TGCGCCAGCAGCCAAGCACAATATAGCAATCAGCCCCAGCATTTT

D: .
size: .
V: TRBV4-3
J: TRBJ2-1
CDR3: CASSQLSEGSREQFF
DNA: TGCGCCAGCAGCCAACTTAGCGAAGGATCGCGTGAGCAGTTCTTC

D: TRBD1
size: .
V: TRBV25-1
J: TRBJ2-5
CDR3: CASSDWDSQETQYF
DNA: TGTGCCAGCAGTGATTGGGACAGCCAAGAGACCCAGTACTTC